Below are 15 T cell receptor beta chains sequenced from a single sample in a study of cytomegalovirus exposure and HLA in healthy donors. PCR involved 60 Vbeta and 13 Jbeta primers. Data came from immunoSEQ multiplex PCR; TCRdb stores just in-frame clones and leaves some out. Among 130,000 or so clones listed, around 72% were seen once. Specimen: PBMCs. The receptors originated from a woman in her forties or fifties in good health and CMV-seropositive.

In the case of this clone: One junction end does not reproduce the germline sequence, and a read error may be involved. V gene TRBV7-7 combines with J gene TRBJ2-2; D is undetermined. The CDR3 is made up of 13 amino acids. Germline V gene sequence: CDR1 SSHAT, CDR2 FNYEAQ (reference sequence). CDR3 sequence reads: CASSLVNSGELFF. As DNA, the CDR3 is TGTGCTAGCAGCTTAGTGAACAGCGGGGAGCTGTTTTTT.

The chain employs TRBV6-5 and TRBJ1-1, with a weak D call TRBD1 (5 bases). This CDR3 spans 13 amino acids. Germline assignment: CDR1 MNHEY and CDR2 SVGAGI. Trimming removed 6 bases from V and 10 bases from J, with 18 bases in between. The CDR3 region is CASSLSRGGRAFF. CDR3 nucleotides: TGTGCCAGCAGCCTGAGCCGCGGGGGGAGAGCTTTCTTT.

The chain uses TRBV30 and TRBJ2-2; D may be TRBD1 (6 bases). The CDR3 sequence is 13 residues long. The ends were cut back, 0 bases at V and 7 bases at J, with 9 bases in the middle. Germline V CDR1 and CDR2: GTSNPN, SVGIG (reference sequence). The DNA for the CDR3 is TGTGCCTGGAGTGTTGGGGGCCACGGGGAGCTGTTTTTT. Its translation is CAWSVGGHGELFF.

This sequence joins TRBV11-2 and TRBJ2-4; D is possibly TRBD1 (6 bases). V was pared by 5 bases and J by 2 bases, with 19 bases between. Germline V gives CDR1 SGHAT, CDR2 FQNNGV. This CDR3 is built from 17 residues. The CDR3 sequence: CASSPGPAGVPKNIQYF. The CDR3 bases are TGTGCCAGCAGCCCGGGGCCGGCAGGGGTACCCAAAAACATTCAGTACTTC.

This chain joins TRBV13 and TRBJ2-1; 7 bases match TRBD2. Per germline, CDR1 PRHDT and CDR2 FYEKMQ (reference sequence). The CDR3 sequence is 14 residues long. The J segment lost 6 bases and the V segment lost 6 bases, leaving 8 bases of the junction unmatched. This chain's CDR3 is CASRRLAESNEQFF. The CDR3 DNA reads as TGTGCCAGCAGACGGCTAGCGGAGTCCAATGAGCAGTTCTTC. The whole variable domain, remainder taken from reference TRBV13 and TRBJ2-1, is AAGVIQSPRHLIKEKRETATLKCYPIPRHDTVYWYQQGPGQDPQFLISFYEKMQSDKGSIPDRFSAQQFSDYHSELNMSSLELGDSALYFCASRRLAESNEQFFGPGTRLTVL.

The V and J genes are TRBV10-3 and TRBJ1-1; TRBD1 matches at 8 bases. V lost 4 bases to trimming and J lost 2 bases; unmatched junction nucleotides: 3. CDR1 is ENHRY, CDR2 SYGVKD, per germline. This CDR3 is built from 14 residues. CDR3 residues: CAISGSGGNTEAFF. DNA for the CDR3: TGTGCCATCAGTGGATCAGGGGGCAACACTGAAGCTTTCTTT.

The chain combines TRBV4-3 with TRBJ2-2; the D is unclear. Trimming left V 3 bases short and J 4 bases short, with 15 bases between. The CDR3 is 16 residues long. From germline, CDR1 is LGHNA and CDR2 YSLEER. The CDR3 DNA is TGCGCCAGCAGCCAGGTTCCCTTCGACTCCACCGGGGAGCTGTTTTTT. It translates to CASSQVPFDSTGELFF.

V and J are TRBV7-8 and TRBJ1-1; D ambiguous. This CDR3 spans 15 amino acids. V lost 5 bases and J 0 bases, leaving 13 bases between the germline ends. CDR1 is SGHVS, CDR2 FQNEAQ, per germline. The CDR3 loop reads CASSPRGRVNTEAFF. For the CDR3, the DNA is TGTGCCAGCAGCCCGAGAGGCCGAGTGAACACTGAAGCTTTCTTT.

The sample holds a few counts of this clone. The rearrangement uses TRBV7-2 and TRBJ1-4, with 7 bases fitting TRBD1. J gave up 7 bases and V 3 bases, and 11 bases lay outside the gene matches. In germline, CDR1 is SGHTA, CDR2 FQGNSA. CDR3 length equals 16 residues. The CDR3 spells CASSFSPGQPAEKLFF. The CDR3 coding sequence is TGTGCCAGCAGCTTCAGCCCGGGACAGCCGGCTGAAAAACTGTTTTTT.

The chain recombines TRBV11-2 with TRBJ1-5; 8 bases agree with TRBD1. V lost 5 bases to trimming and J lost 8 bases; unmatched junction nucleotides: 5. The CDR3 has 13 amino acids. Looked up from germline, CDR1 is SGHAT and CDR2 is FQNNGV. CDR3 loop: CASSAGGWEPQHF. The CDR3 coding sequence is TGTGCCAGCAGCGCAGGGGGCTGGGAGCCCCAGCATTTT. Complete variable domain (other parts from reference TRBV11-2 and TRBJ1-5): EAGVAQSPRYKIIEKRQSVAFWCNPISGHATLYWYQQILGQGPKLLIQFQNNGVVDDSQLPKDRFSAERLKGVDSTLKIQPAKLEDSAVYLCASSAGGWEPQHFGDGTRLSIL.

This clone occurred a few times. The genes are TRBV7-9 and TRBJ1-4, with D possibly TRBD1 on 6 matching bases. Germline CDR1 and CDR2: SEHNR and FQNEAQ (reference sequence). Trimming removed 1 base at V and 10 bases at J, with 7 bases between. The CDR3 is 12 residues long. The CDR3 region has the DNA TGTGCCAGCAGCTTAGACAGGGCAAAACTGTTTTTT. Translated, it gives CASSLDRAKLFF.

This chain joins TRBV11-3 and TRBJ2-7; tentatively, D is TRBD1 (6 bases). Germline-derived CDR1 and CDR2 are SGHNT and YENEEA. The CDR3 consists of 12 residues. The ends were cut back, 4 bases at V and 2 bases at J, with 6 bases in the middle. CDR3 DNA: TGTGCCAGCAGCTGGGACACCTACGAGCAGTACTTC. Amino acid sequence: CASSWDTYEQYF.

This clone was seen only once. The junction differs from germline at one of its ends, possibly a read error. The rearrangement links TRBV10-2 to TRBJ2-3; weak D call: TRBD2 (5 bases). The CDR3 spans 15 residues. CDR1 and CDR2 from the germline V gene are WSHSY and SAAADI. CDR3 bases: TGCGCCAGCGTGGGGAGTCTGACCCACACAGATACAATCGATTTT. Protein product: CASVGSLTHTDTIDF.

This clone was observed a few times. This chain links TRBV7-9 with TRBJ2-7, with TRBD1 matching over 7 bases. The CDR3 runs to 14 residues. Germline CDR1 reads SEHNR; CDR2 reads FQNEAQ (reference sequence). V gave up 2 bases and J gave up 2 bases; unmatched junction bases: 3. This CDR3 is CASSLSRGPYEQYF. The CDR3 bases are TGTGCCAGCAGCTTATCAAGGGGGCCCTACGAGCAGTACTTC.

Remarks on this clone: Germline and junction disagree at one end, which may indicate a read error. This sequence joins TRBV5-1 and TRBJ1-4; D is undetermined. The V gene's germline CDR1 is SGHRS and CDR2 YFSETQ. The CDR3 runs to 13 residues. CDR3 DNA sequence: TGCGCCAGCAGCTTAGCAACTAATGGAAAACTGTTTTTT. This gives the protein CASSLATNGKLFF.